The TCR beta chain under discussion was sequenced for a study of blood T cell repertoires in COVID-19. Study details: Whether acute or convalescent, the COVID-19 samples came from the United States, Italy and Spain. PBMCs, B-cell-depleted T cells, or T cells were the source of the cDNA or gDNA that made up the material.

Those who participated ranged in age from about 18 to 89 years and resided in about two dozen US areas. Grouping used clinical history reported by participants in a survey and questionnaire. The CDR3 has 13 residues. Per germline, CDR1 SGHRS and CDR2 YFSETQ. V lost 9 bases, J lost 7 bases, and 16 bases lay in between. This clone was counted between two and nine times. Only in-frame clones appear in the TCRdb table, and some are missing; sequencing was by immunoSEQ multiplex PCR. The repertoire consists of about 480,000 clones, with about nine tenths occurring once and the leading ten covering 6.5% to 8.5%.

The sample consisted of PBMCs or T cells enriched from blood (not recorded which). The TCR sequence derives from a woman aged 60-75 years who had recovered from COVID-19. V is TRBV5-1 and J is TRBJ2-2; D is unclear. DNA for the CDR3: TGCGCCACCCAATTGTCTTCAGGCGGGGAGCTGTTTTTT. It yields the protein CATQLSSGGELFF.